The 13 T cell receptor beta chains in this list originate from one sample, sequenced in a study of patients and donors after allogeneic stem cell transplantation. Each CDR3 protein gets one entry after TCRdb re-called the RT-PCR reads with MiXCR. The table lists 400,000 to 500,000 distinct CDR3 sequences, more than 15% of them singletons. Sequencing used blood, either unsorted or a sorted T cell fraction (not recorded which). The receptors were sampled from a human donor who was either an allogeneic HSCT recipient or a stem cell or donor lymphocyte infusion donor (not recorded which). It is not recorded whose cells these are; they may come from a transplant donor.

This clonotype was found many times. The chain has TRBV24-1 and TRBJ2-3, with no clear D. Trimming took off 3 bases at V and 5 bases at J, with 14 bases between the two ends. There are 15 residues in the CDR3. The germline CDR1 and CDR2 sequences are KGHDR and SFDVKD. CDR3 in DNA: TGTGCCACCAGTGATCGCGACGGTATACAAGATACGCAGTATTTT. Translated, it gives CATSDRDGIQDTQYF.

The chain recombines TRBV29-1 with TRBJ2-7; 9 positions agree with TRBD1. CDR1 and CDR2 from the germline V gene are SQVTM and ANQGSEA. The length of the CDR3 is 13 residues. V was pared by 4 bases and J by 0 bases, with 1 base of the junction left unmatched. Written as DNA, the CDR3 is TGCAGCGTTGGGGACAGGGACTCCTACGAGCAGTACTTC. This sequence encodes CSVGDRDSYEQYF.

In this sample, this clonotype turned up a few times. The V call is TRBV9, the J call TRBJ2-7; D ambiguous. CDR1 is SGDLS, CDR2 YYNGEE, per germline. V was shortened by 0 bases and J by 1 base, with 8 bases between the two germline ends. This CDR3 region has 14 residues. The CDR3 here is CASSVEQWSYEQYF. CDR3 in DNA: TGTGCCAGCAGCGTAGAGCAGTGGTCCTACGAGCAGTACTTC.

There are many counts of this clonotype. V usage is TRBV7-2 and J usage is TRBJ2-5, with 8 bases that match TRBD2. Germline V gives CDR1 SGHTA, CDR2 FQGNSA. The V segment lost 2 bases and the J segment 4 bases; nucleotides outside the gene matches: 3. There are 14 residues in the CDR3. The CDR3 DNA is TGTGCCAGCAGCTTAACGGGACTAGGAGAGACCCAGTACTTC. This translates into CASSLTGLGETQYF.

This clonotype was seen a handful of times. The chain employs TRBV5-1 and TRBJ2-7, with 9 bases matching TRBD1. The CDR3 runs 15 residues. J was trimmed by 3 bases and V by 1 base; bases with no gene match: 5. Per germline, CDR1 SGHRS and CDR2 YFSETQ. CDR3 in amino acids: CASSLWTGALYEQYF. CDR3 nucleotide sequence: TGCGCCAGCAGCTTGTGGACAGGGGCGCTCTACGAGCAGTACTTC.

The chain links TRBV11-2 to TRBJ2-1, with D tentatively TRBD1 (6 bases). The CDR3 runs to 20 residues. Trimming removed 1 base at V and 5 bases at J, with 27 bases between. CDR1 SGHAT and CDR2 FQNNGV come from the germline V gene. CDR3 in DNA: TGTGCCAGCAGCTTAGGGGGGCTCCAGACCGTAAACGCTAGGAACAATGAGCAGTTCTTC. This sequence encodes CASSLGGLQTVNARNNEQFF.

V gene TRBV20-1 combines with J gene TRBJ2-1; a weak D match, TRBD2 (5 bases). The germline CDR1 and CDR2 sequences are DFQATT and SNEGSKA (reference sequence). This CDR3 has 13 residues. Between the trimmed V and J ends, which lost 3 bases and 3 bases, there was a span of 9 bases. CDR3 DNA: TGCAGTGCTAGCGGGGTTCTCTACAATGAGCAGTTCTTC. It codes for CSASGVLYNEQFF.

The rearrangement uses TRBV15 and TRBJ2-7; 7 bases line up with TRBD1. The V gene's germline CDR1 is LNHNV and CDR2 YYDKDF (reference sequence). This CDR3 is built from 12 residues. V dropped 5 bases and J dropped 6; count of bases not matched to a gene: 4. The CDR3 spells CATSLGQREQYF. The CDR3 bases are TGTGCCACCAGCTTGGGACAGCGCGAGCAGTACTTC.

The chain uses TRBV2 and TRBJ2-1; D is ambiguous. The V gene lost 6 bases and the J gene lost 6 bases, with 12 bases spanning the gap. This CDR3 has 13 residues. Per germline, CDR1 SNHLY and CDR2 FYNNEI. This CDR3 is CASRRSLPNEQFF. The CDR3 DNA reads TGTGCCAGCAGGAGGAGCCTCCCCAATGAGCAGTTCTTC.

This clonotype was detected a few times. The chain uses TRBV5-1 and TRBJ2-1; D is possibly TRBD1 (6 bases). CDR1 and CDR2 (germline): SGHRS, YFSETQ. The CDR3 has 15 amino acids. The V and J ends lost 4 bases and 10 bases respectively, with 21 bases between them. CDR3: CASSLEVGGRGEQFF. CDR3 DNA: TGCGCCAGCAGCCTGGAGGTAGGGGGAAGAGGAGAGCAGTTCTTC.

This chain joins TRBV5-1 and TRBJ2-7, with unresolved D. Trimming left V 4 bases short and J 6 bases short, with 11 bases between. The CDR3 is 12 amino acids. Germline-derived CDR1 and CDR2 are SGHRS and YFSETQ. The CDR3 loop reads CASSTSRFEQYF. CDR3 in DNA: TGCGCCAGCAGCACCAGTAGGTTCGAGCAGTACTTC.

The rearrangement uses TRBV5-1 and TRBJ2-2, with D perhaps matching TRBD2 (5 bases). V shed 0 bases and J shed 5 bases, with 17 bases lying between them. The CDR3 is 17 amino acids. Germline V gene data show CDR1 as SGHRS and CDR2 as YFSETQ. CDR3 nucleotides: TGCGCCAGCAGCTTGGGTCTCGTAGGCGGAGGAACCGGGGAGCTGTTTTTT. Amino acid sequence: CASSLGLVGGGTGELFF.

The chain recombines TRBV12-3 or TRBV12-4 with TRBJ2-7; D call uncertain. V was trimmed by 2 bases and J by 1 base, leaving 9 bases between them. The CDR3 length is 14 residues. Here the CDR3 DNA reads TGTGCCAGCAGTTTATTTGCCCAGTCCTACGAGCAGTACTTC. Translation gives CASSLFAQSYEQYF.